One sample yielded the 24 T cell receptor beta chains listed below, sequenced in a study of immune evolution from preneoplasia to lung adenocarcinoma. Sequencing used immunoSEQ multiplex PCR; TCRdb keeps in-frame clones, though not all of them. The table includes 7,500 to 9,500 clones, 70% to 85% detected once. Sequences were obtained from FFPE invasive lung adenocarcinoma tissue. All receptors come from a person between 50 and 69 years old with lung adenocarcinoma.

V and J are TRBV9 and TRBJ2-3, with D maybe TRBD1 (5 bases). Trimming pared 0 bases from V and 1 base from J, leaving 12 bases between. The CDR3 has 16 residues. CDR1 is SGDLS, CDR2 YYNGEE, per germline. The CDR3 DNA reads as TGTGCCAGCAGCGTAGACCTCAAAGGGGGCACAGATACGCAGTATTTT. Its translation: CASSVDLKGGTDTQYF.

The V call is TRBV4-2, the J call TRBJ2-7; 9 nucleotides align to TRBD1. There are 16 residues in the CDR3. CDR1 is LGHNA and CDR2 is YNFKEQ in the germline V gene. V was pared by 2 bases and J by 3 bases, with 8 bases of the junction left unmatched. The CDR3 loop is CASSQSTGQGNYEQYF. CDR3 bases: TGTGCCAGCAGCCAAAGCACGGGACAGGGAAACTACGAGCAGTACTTC.

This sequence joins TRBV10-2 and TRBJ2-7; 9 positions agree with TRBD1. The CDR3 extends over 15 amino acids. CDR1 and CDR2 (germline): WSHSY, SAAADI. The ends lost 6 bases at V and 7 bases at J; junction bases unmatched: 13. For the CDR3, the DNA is TGCGCCAGCAGCCTAGCTAGGACAGGGGTTTGGGAGCAGTACTTC. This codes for CASSLARTGVWEQYF.

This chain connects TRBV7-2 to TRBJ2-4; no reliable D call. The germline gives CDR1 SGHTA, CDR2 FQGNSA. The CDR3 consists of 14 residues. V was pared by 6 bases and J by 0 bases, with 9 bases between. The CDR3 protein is CASRLSGAKNIQYF. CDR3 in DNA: TGTGCCAGCAGACTATCTGGAGCCAAAAACATTCAGTACTTC.

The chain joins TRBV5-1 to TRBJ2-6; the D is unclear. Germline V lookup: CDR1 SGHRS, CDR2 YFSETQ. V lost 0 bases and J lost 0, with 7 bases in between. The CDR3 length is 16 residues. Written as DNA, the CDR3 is TGCGCCAGCAGCTTGGGACACCACTCTGGGGCCAACGTCCTGACTTTC. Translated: CASSLGHHSGANVLTF.

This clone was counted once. CDR3 region: CASSRDGGYEQYF. The CDR3 DNA follows: TGTGCCAGCAGCCGGGACGGCGGCTACGAGCAGTACTTC. The chain recombines TRBV6-6 with TRBJ2-7; D is possibly TRBD1 or TRBD2 (5 bases each). This CDR3 contains 13 residues. V was clipped by 6 bases and J by 3 bases, with 12 bases between them. The germline gives CDR1 MNHNY, CDR2 SVGAGI (reference sequence).

CDR3 in amino acids: CASTTGPFLEGNEQFF. The CDR3 DNA reads as TGTGCCAGCACCACAGGGCCATTCTTGGAGGGCAATGAGCAGTTCTTC. This sequence joins TRBV9 and TRBJ2-1; D possibly matches TRBD1 or TRBD2 (6 bases each). This CDR3 spans 16 amino acids. V gave up 6 bases and J gave up 6 bases, with 22 bases separating them. Germline loops: CDR1 SGDLS, CDR2 YYNGEE.

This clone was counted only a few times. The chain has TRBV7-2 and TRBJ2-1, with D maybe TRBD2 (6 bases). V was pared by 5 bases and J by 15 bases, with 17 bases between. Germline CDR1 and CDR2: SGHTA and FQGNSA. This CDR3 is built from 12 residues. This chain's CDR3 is CASSRRRDPGFF. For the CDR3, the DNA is TGTGCCAGCAGCCGCCGGCGGGACCCTGGGTTCTTC.

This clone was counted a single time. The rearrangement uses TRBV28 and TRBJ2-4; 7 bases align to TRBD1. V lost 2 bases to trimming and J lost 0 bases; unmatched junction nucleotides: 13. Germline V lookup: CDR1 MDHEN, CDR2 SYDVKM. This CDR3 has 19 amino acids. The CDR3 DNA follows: TGTGCCAGCAGTTTACCGGGACAGAGCTCACAATTAGCCAAAAACATTCAGTACTTC. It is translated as CASSLPGQSSQLAKNIQYF.

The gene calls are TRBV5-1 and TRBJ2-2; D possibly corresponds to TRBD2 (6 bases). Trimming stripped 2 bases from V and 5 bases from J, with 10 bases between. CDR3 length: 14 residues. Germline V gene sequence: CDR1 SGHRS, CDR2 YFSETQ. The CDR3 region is CASSFSAGTGELFF. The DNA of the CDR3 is TGCGCCAGCAGCTTCTCCGCGGGAACCGGGGAGCTGTTTTTT.

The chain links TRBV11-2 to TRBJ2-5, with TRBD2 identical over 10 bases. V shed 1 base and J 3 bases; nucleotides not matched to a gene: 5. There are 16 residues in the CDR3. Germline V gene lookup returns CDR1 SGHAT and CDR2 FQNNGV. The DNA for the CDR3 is TGTGCCAGCAGCTTAGGCCAGCGGGAGGGAAAAGAGACCCAGTACTTC. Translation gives CASSLGQREGKETQYF.

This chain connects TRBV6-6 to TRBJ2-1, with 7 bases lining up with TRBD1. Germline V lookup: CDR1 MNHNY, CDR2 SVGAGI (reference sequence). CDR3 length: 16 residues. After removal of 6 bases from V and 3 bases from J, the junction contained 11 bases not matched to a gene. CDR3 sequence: CASRRGQDPNYNEQFF. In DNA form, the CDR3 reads TGTGCCAGCAGAAGAGGACAGGACCCAAACTACAATGAGCAGTTCTTC.

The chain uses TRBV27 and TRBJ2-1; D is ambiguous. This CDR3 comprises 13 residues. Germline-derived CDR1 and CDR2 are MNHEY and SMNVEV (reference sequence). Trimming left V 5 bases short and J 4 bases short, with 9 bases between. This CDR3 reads CASSPTWYNEQFF. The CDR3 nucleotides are TGTGCCAGCAGTCCGACCTGGTACAATGAGCAGTTCTTC.

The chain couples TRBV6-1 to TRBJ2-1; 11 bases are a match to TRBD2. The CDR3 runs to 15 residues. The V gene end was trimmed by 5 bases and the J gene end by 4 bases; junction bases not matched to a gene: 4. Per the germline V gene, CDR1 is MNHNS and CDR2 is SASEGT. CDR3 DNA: TGTGCCAGCAGTCCACTAGCGGGAGCTTACAATGAGCAGTTCTTC. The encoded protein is CASSPLAGAYNEQFF.

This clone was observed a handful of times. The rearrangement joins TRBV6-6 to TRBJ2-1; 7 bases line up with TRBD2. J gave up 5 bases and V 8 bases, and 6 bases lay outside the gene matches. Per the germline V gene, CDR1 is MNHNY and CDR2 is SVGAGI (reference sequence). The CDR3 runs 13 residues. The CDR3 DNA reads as TGTGCCAGCCGGGGTCTAGCGGACAATGAGCAGTTCTTC. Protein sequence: CASRGLADNEQFF.

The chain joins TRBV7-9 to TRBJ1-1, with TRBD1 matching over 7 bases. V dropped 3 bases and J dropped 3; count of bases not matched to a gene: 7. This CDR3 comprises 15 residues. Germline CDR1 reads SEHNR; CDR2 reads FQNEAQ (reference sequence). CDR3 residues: CASSFEGAGYTEAFF. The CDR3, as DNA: TGTGCCAGCAGCTTTGAGGGGGCAGGGTACACTGAAGCTTTCTTT.

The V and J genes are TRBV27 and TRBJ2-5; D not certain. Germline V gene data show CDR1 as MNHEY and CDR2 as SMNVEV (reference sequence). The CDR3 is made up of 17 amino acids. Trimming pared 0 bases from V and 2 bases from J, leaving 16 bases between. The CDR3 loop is CASSLSRKGRNQETQYF. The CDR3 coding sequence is TGTGCCAGCAGTTTATCGCGGAAAGGGCGGAATCAAGAGACCCAGTACTTC.

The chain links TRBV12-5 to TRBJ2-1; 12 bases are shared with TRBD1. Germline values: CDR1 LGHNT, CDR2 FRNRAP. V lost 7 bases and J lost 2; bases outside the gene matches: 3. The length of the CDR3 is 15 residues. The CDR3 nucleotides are TGTGCTAGTGTGGGACAGGGGGCGGCCTACAATGAGCAGTTCTTC. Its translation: CASVGQGAAYNEQFF.

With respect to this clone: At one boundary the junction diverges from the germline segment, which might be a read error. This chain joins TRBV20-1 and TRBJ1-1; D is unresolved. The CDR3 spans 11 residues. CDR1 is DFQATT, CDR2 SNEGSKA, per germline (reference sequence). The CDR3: CSQRGNAEAFF. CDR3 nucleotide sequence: TGCAGTCAACGAGGGAACGCTGAAGCTTTCTTT.

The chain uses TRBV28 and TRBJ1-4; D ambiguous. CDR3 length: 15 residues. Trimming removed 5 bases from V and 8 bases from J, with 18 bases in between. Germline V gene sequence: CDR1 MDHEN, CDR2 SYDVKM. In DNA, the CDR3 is TGTGCCAGCAGTCCGGCCAGCCAGGCGAAGGAAAAACTGTTTTTT. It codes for CASSPASQAKEKLFF.

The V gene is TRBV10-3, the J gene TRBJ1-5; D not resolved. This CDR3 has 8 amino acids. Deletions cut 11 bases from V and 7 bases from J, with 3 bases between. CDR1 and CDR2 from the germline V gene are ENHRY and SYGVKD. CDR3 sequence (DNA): TGTGCCGGACAGCCCCAGCATTTT. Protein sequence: CAGQPQHF.

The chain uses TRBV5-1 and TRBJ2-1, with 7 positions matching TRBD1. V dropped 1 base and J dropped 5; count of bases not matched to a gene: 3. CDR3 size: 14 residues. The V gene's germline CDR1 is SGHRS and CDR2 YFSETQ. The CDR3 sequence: CASSLTGAHNEQFF. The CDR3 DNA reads TGCGCCAGCAGCTTGACAGGGGCTCACAATGAGCAGTTCTTC.

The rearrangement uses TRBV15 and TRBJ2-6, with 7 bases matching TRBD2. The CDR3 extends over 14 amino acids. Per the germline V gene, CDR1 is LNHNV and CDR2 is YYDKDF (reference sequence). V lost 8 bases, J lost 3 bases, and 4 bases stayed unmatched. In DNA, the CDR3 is TGTGCCACCGGGGAGGGTGTTGGGGCCAACGTCCTGACTTTC. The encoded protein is CATGEGVGANVLTF.

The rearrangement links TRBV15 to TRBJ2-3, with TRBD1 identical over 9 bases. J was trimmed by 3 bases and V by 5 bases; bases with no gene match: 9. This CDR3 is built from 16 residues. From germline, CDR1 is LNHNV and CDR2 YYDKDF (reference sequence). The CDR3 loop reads CATSEKTGGGTDTQYF. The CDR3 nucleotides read TGTGCCACCAGCGAAAAGACAGGGGGGGGGACAGATACGCAGTATTTT.